These T cell receptor beta chains were read from a single sample in a study of prognosis after radiotherapy for stage I lung cancer. One entry per CDR3 protein results from TCRdb running MiXCR on the multiplex PCR reads. Of about 27,000 distinct CDR3 sequences in the sample, approximately 29% were seen once. Sequenced material: PBMCs, taken before or after stereotactic body radiation therapy (not recorded which). Receptors were obtained from a donor over 45 with non-small cell lung cancer. CDR3s include the opening cysteine and the closing phenylalanine or tryptophan. The order of the fields is V gene, J gene, clone size, D gene, CDR3 protein, CDR3 DNA. D genes are given only for firm matches. Some rows mark clone size as missing; the rest say once, few, many or name a class of expanded clone.

>TRBV6-2/TRBV6-3|TRBJ2-5|many|-
CASSRPTQETQYF
TGTGCCAGCAGTCGACCCACTCAAGAGACCCAGTACTTC
>TRBV20-1|TRBJ2-3|many|-
CSARSGADTQYF
TGCAGTGCTAGAAGCGGCGCCGATACGCAGTATTTT
>TRBV20-1|TRBJ1-1|many|-
CSAEERVSEAFF
TGCAGTGCCGAAGAAAGGGTCTCTGAAGCTTTCTTT
>TRBV28|TRBJ1-6|-|-
CASSLRPSHSPLHF
TGTGCCAGCAGTTTAAGACCATCCCATTCACCCCTCCACTTT
>TRBV20-1|TRBJ2-3|-|TRBD2
CSAREGTSGIRSTDTQYF
TGCAGTGCTAGAGAGGGGACTAGCGGGATACGAAGCACAGATACGCAGTATTTT
>TRBV30|TRBJ2-7|once|TRBD1
CAWSGGQAYEQYF
TGTGCCTGGAGTGGGGGACAGGCTTACGAGCAGTACTTC
>TRBV7-2|TRBJ2-1|many|-
CASSRKYGVEQFF
TGTGCCAGCAGCCGCAAATACGGAGTTGAGCAGTTCTTC
>TRBV6-1|TRBJ1-2|-|-
CASSGRAGGYTF
TGTGCCAGCAGTGGTAGGGCCGGTGGCTACACCTTC
>TRBV30|TRBJ2-3|many|-
CAWSVSDTQYF
TGTGCCTGGAGTGTATCTGATACGCAGTATTTT
>TRBV28|TRBJ2-7|-|-
CASTGRPSYEQYF
TGTGCCAGCACAGGCAGGCCGTCCTACGAGCAGTACTTC
>TRBV9|TRBJ2-1|many|-
CASSVETLNEQFF
TGTGCCAGCAGCGTAGAGACACTCAATGAGCAGTTCTTC
>TRBV28|TRBJ1-1|-|-
CAISVGNTEAFF
TGTGCCATCAGTGTTGGGAACACCGAAGCTTTCTTT
>TRBV6-9|TRBJ1-6|many|-
CASSYAPAYSPLHF
TGTGCCAGCAGTTACGCCCCGGCCTATTCACCCCTCCACTTT
>TRBV5-1|TRBJ2-7|once|TRBD2
CASSSRPTSGATYEQYF
TGCGCCAGCAGCTCTCGACCGACTAGCGGGGCTACCTACGAGCAGTACTTC
>TRBV19|TRBJ2-1|many|-
CASSTRGGKQFF
TGTGCCAGTAGTACCCGGGGTGGGAAGCAGTTCTTC
>TRBV7-9|TRBJ1-2|-|-
CASSPGAGDYCYTF
TGTGCCAGCAGCCCCGGGGCTGGTGACTATTGCTACACCTTC
>TRBV5-1|TRBJ2-7|once|-
CASSQSSAVPFHEQYF
TGCGCCAGCAGCCAGAGCTCGGCAGTGCCCTTCCACGAGCAGTACTTC
>TRBV11-2|TRBJ1-4|-|-
CASSFTHDREKLFF
TGTGCCAGCAGCTTCACACACGATCGAGAAAAACTGTTTTTT
>TRBV6-1|TRBJ1-1|many|-
CASSTYSPNTEAFF
TGTGCCAGCAGTACGTACTCCCCGAACACTGAAGCTTTCTTT
>TRBV2|TRBJ1-5|many|TRBD1
CASSATGGQPQHF
TGTGCCAGCAGTGCGACAGGGGGTCAGCCCCAGCATTTT
>TRBV20-1|TRBJ1-2|many|TRBD1
CSAREDRAYTF
TGCAGTGCTAGGGAAGACAGGGCCTACACCTTC
>TRBV6-6|TRBJ1-3|few|-
CASSYSLSGNTIYF
TGTGCCAGCAGTTACTCGCTCTCTGGAAACACCATATATTTT
>TRBV6-1|TRBJ2-5|many|-
CASSEMAAQETQYF
TGTGCCAGCAGTGAAATGGCAGCACAAGAGACCCAGTACTTC
>TRBV28|TRBJ2-5|-|TRBD1
CASSLVGQGARDTQYF
TGTGCCAGCAGTTTAGTGGGGCAGGGGGCGCGAGATACCCAGTACTTC
>TRBV19|TRBJ2-3|many|TRBD2
CASSTGWASGRSDTQYF
TGTGCCAGTAGTACCGGGTGGGCTAGCGGGAGGTCAGATACGCAGTATTTT
>TRBV4-2|TRBJ1-4|many|-
CASSRQEQGGEKLFF
TGTGCCAGCAGCCGCCAGGAACAGGGTGGGGAAAAACTGTTTTTT
>TRBV12-3/TRBV12-4|TRBJ2-6|many|-
CASRKTGLGANVLTF
TGTGCCAGCAGGAAAACAGGGTTGGGGGCCAACGTCCTGACTTTC
>TRBV5-1|TRBJ2-2|many|TRBD2
CASSYGLAGHNANTGELFF
TGCGCCAGCAGCTATGGACTAGCGGGGCATAACGCGAACACCGGGGAGCTGTTTTTT
>TRBV29-1|TRBJ1-4|-|TRBD1
CSVEDGTGAEKLFF
TGCAGCGTTGAAGATGGGACAGGGGCCGAAAAACTGTTTTTT
>TRBV12-3/TRBV12-4|TRBJ2-7|-|TRBD2
CASSNSGGIHEQYF
TGTGCCAGCAGCAATAGCGGGGGAATCCACGAGCAGTACTTC
>TRBV18|TRBJ2-2|-|-
CASSPLDVTGELFF
TGTGCCAGCTCACCCTTGGATGTAACCGGGGAGCTGTTTTTT
>TRBV20-1|TRBJ1-1|many|-
CSVQGGAMNTEAFF
TGCAGTGTCCAAGGTGGGGCCATGAACACTGAAGCTTTCTTT
>TRBV7-8|TRBJ2-5|many|-
CASSSFQGPSWTQYF
TGTGCCAGCAGCTCTTTTCAGGGGCCGTCATGGACCCAGTACTTC
>TRBV12-3/TRBV12-4|TRBJ1-1|-|-
CASSPSTEGAEAFF
TGTGCCAGCAGCCCCTCCACCGAGGGGGCTGAAGCTTTCTTT
>TRBV6-1|TRBJ2-7|many|-
CASSVLTGAYEQYF
TGTGCCAGCAGTGTCTTGACAGGAGCCTACGAGCAGTACTTC
>TRBV28|TRBJ2-7|many|-
CASLSPPSEQYF
TGTGCCAGCTTGTCGCCCCCCAGCGAGCAGTACTTC
>TRBV30|TRBJ1-2|many|TRBD1
CAWSVGGSKGASGYTF
TGTGCCTGGAGTGTAGGTGGTAGTAAGGGGGCTAGTGGCTACACCTTC